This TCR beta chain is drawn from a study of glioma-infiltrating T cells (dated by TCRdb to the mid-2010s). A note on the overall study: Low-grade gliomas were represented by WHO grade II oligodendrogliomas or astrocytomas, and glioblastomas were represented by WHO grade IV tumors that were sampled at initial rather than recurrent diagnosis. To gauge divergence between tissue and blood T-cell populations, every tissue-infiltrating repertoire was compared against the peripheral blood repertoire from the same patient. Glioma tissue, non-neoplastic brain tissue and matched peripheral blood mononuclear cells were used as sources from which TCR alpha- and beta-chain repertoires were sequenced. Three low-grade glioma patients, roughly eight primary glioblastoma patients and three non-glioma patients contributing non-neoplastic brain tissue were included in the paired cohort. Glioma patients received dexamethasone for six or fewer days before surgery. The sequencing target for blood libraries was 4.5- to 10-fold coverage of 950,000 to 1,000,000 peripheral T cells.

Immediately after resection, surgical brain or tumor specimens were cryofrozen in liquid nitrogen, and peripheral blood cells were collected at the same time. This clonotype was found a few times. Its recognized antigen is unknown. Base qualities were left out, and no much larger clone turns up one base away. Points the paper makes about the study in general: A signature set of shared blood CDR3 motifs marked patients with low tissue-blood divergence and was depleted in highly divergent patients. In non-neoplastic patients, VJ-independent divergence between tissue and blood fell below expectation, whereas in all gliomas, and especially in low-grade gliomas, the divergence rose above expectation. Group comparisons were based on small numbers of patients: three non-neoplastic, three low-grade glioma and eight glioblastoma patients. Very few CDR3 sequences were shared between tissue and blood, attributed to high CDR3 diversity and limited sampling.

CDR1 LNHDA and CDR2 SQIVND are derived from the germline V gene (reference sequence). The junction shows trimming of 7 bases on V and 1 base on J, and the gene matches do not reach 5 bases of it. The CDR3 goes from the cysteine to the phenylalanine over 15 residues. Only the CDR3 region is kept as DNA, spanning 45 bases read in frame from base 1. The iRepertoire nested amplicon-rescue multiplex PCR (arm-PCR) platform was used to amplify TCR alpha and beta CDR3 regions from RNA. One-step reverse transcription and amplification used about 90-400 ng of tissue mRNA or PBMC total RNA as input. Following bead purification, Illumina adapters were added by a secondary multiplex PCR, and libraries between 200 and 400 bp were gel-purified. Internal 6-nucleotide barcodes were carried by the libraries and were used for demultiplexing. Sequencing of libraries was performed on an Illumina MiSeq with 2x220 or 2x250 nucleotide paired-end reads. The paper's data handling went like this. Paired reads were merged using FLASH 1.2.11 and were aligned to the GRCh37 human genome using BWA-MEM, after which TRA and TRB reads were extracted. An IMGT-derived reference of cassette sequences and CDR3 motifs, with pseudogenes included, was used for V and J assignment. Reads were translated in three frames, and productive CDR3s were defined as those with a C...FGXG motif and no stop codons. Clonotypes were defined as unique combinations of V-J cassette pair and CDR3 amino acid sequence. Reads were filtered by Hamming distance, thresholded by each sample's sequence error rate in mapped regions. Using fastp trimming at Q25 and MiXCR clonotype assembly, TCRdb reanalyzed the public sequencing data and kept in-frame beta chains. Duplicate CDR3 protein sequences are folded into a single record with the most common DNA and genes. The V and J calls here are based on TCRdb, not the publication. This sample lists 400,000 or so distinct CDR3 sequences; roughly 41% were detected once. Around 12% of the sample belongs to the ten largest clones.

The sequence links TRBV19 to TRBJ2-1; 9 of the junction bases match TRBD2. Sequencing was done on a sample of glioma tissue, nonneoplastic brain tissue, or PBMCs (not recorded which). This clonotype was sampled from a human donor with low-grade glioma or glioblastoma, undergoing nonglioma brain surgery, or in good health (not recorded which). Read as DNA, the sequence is TGTGCCAGTAATCACCTAGCGGGATCCTACAATGAGCAGTTCTTC. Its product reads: CASNHLAGSYNEQFF. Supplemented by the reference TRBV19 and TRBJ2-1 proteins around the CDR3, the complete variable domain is DGGITQSPKYLFRKEGQNVTLSCEQNLNHDAMYWYRQDPGQGLRLIYYSQIVNDFQKGDIAEGYSVSREKKESFPLTVTSAQKNPTAFYLCASNHLAGSYNEQFFGPGTRLTVL.